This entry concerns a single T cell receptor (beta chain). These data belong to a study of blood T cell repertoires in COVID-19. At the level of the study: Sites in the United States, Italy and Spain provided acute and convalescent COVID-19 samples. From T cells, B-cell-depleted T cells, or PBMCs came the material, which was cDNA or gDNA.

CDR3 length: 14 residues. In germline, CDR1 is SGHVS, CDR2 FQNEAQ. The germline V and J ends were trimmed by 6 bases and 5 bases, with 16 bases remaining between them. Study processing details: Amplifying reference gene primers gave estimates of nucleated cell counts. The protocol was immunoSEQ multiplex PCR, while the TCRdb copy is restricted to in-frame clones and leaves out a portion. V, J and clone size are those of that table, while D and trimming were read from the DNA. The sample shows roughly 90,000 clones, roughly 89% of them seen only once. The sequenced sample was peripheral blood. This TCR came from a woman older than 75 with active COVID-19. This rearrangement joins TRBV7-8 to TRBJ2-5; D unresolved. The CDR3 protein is CASRPSRVVETQYF. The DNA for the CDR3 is TGTGCCAGCAGACCTAGTCGGGTTGTGGAGACCCAGTACTTC. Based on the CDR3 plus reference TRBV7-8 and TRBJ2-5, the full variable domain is GAGVSQSPRYKVAKRGQDVALRCDPISGHVSLFWYQQALGQGPEFLTYFQNEAQLDKSGLPSDRFFAERPEGSVSTLKIQRTQQEDSAVYLCASRPSRVVETQYFGPGTRLLVL.